These 27 T cell receptor beta chains were sequenced from one sample in a study of vaccination and CD4 T cells after COVID-19. The Oncomine TCR Beta short-read assay was what sequenced the DNA obtained from cultured CD4+ T cells. Via MiXCR, TCRdb re-called the PCR reads, giving one row per CDR3 protein. The table records 25,000 or so distinct CDR3 sequences, under 55% of them present only once. Treatment described: roughly 10-day PBMC culture with coronavirus spike peptide pools or control peptides (ViraFEST assay). Their cognate antigens are unknown. This specimen consisted of CD4+ T cells from blood, cultured in vitro, obtained before SARS-CoV-2 vaccination. The receptors stem from a human donor who received a COVID-19 vaccine.

J is TRBJ1-2 and V is TRBV3-1, with TRBD1 matching over 9 bases. Germline-derived CDR1 and CDR2 are LGHDT and YNNKEL (reference sequence). The ends lost 7 bases at V and 8 bases at J; junction bases unmatched: 11. CDR3 length equals 14 residues. The CDR3: CASTLGQGISGYTF. In DNA form, the CDR3 reads TGTGCCAGCACCCTGGGACAGGGTATAAGCGGCTACACCTTC.

This chain joins TRBV20-1 and TRBJ1-6, with D tentatively TRBD1 (6 bases). The CDR3 has 14 amino acids. V dropped 0 bases and J dropped 10 bases, with 13 bases sitting between them. Germline V gene sequence: CDR1 DFQATT, CDR2 SNEGSKA (reference sequence). CDR3 nucleotides: TGCAGTGCTAGAGATCAAACAGGGATCTCACCCCTCCACTTT. This encodes CSARDQTGISPLHF.

The rearrangement joins TRBV7-9 to TRBJ1-2; maybe TRBD1 (5 bases). The CDR3 covers 15 residues. The V end lost 6 bases, the J end lost 4 bases, and 18 bases lay between the germline ends. CDR1 and CDR2 from the germline V gene are SEHNR and FQNEAQ (reference sequence). The CDR3 DNA follows: TGTGCCAGCAGTCGCGCCAGGGCCCCAGCCTATGGCTACACCTTC. This translates into CASSRARAPAYGYTF.

V gene TRBV24-1 combines with J gene TRBJ1-1; D uncertain. The CDR3 loop spans 13 amino acids. Between the trimmed V and J ends, which lost 4 bases and 1 base, there was a span of 6 bases. Germline values: CDR1 KGHDR, CDR2 SFDVKD. CDR3: CATSEWGNTEAFF. In nucleotides, the CDR3 is TGTGCCACCAGTGAATGGGGGAACACTGAAGCTTTCTTT.

The chain joins TRBV4-2 to TRBJ2-3; TRBD2 matches 12 bases. The CDR3 sequence is 16 residues long. J lost 7 bases, V lost 1 base, and 6 bases had no gene match. Germline lookup yields CDR1 LGHNA and CDR2 YNFKEQ. In nucleotides, the CDR3 is TGTGCCAGCAGCCAAGGCGGGACTAGCGGGTTAAATACGCAGTATTTT. It is translated as CASSQGGTSGLNTQYF.

This clonotype has a handful of counts. The chain links TRBV12-3 or TRBV12-4 to TRBJ1-6; D gene ambiguous. The CDR3 spans 15 residues. Deletions cut 6 bases from V and 3 bases from J, with 12 bases between. CDR3 coding DNA: TGTGCCAGCAGGGCAACCGGGGTCTATAATTCACCCCTCCACTTT. Protein product: CASRATGVYNSPLHF.

This clonotype turned up a few times. The V and J genes are TRBV7-9 and TRBJ2-4; D is possibly TRBD2 (6 bases). Per germline, CDR1 SEHNR and CDR2 FQNEAQ (reference sequence). Trimming took 4 bases from V and 8 from J, leaving 18 bases between them. The CDR3 spans 15 residues. The CDR3 coding sequence is TGTGCCAGCAGCTGGGGGGATTCCCCCGATGACATTCAGTACTTC. Translated, it gives CASSWGDSPDDIQYF.

V and J are TRBV18 and TRBJ2-5, with a weak D call TRBD2 (6 bases). The V gene's germline CDR1 is KGHSH and CDR2 LQKENI. Trimming shortened V by 3 bases and J by 6 bases, and 17 bases separated the two germline ends. This CDR3 is built from 15 residues. The CDR3 region is CASSPIGGVGKTQYF. As DNA, the CDR3 is TGTGCCAGCTCACCGATCGGGGGAGTTGGAAAGACCCAGTACTTC.

This clonotype has only a few counts. V usage is TRBV12-3 or TRBV12-4 and J usage is TRBJ1-3; D is ambiguous. This CDR3 has 13 residues. V lost 5 bases and J lost 1, with 6 bases in between. The CDR3 coding sequence is TGTGCCAGCAGTGTAGAGTCTGGAAACACCATATATTTT. Encoded protein: CASSVESGNTIYF.

V gene TRBV10-3 combines with J gene TRBJ1-1; 7 nucleotides agree with TRBD1. Germline lookup yields CDR1 ENHRY and CDR2 SYGVKD. Unmatched junction bases numbered 9, after V lost 0 bases and J lost 5 bases. The CDR3 loop spans 16 amino acids. Here the CDR3 reads CAISESRDSPWTEAFF. In nucleotides, the CDR3 is TGTGCCATCAGTGAGTCCCGGGACAGTCCTTGGACTGAAGCTTTCTTT.

This clonotype turned up a few times. The chain recombines TRBV6-1 with TRBJ1-5; 10 bases agree with TRBD1. CDR1 MNHNS and CDR2 SASEGT come from the germline V gene. The CDR3 loop spans 17 amino acids. The V segment lost 6 bases and the J segment 7 bases; nucleotides outside the gene matches: 15. In DNA, the CDR3 is TGTGCCAGCAGCACCGGGACAGGGGTCGTCAGAGGACAGCCCCAGCATTTT. Protein sequence: CASSTGTGVVRGQPQHF.

This chain connects TRBV6-1 to TRBJ2-7; 7 nucleotides align to TRBD1. CDR1 MNHNS and CDR2 SASEGT come from the germline V gene. This CDR3 has 13 amino acids. The junction had 5 bases not matched to a gene; V was cut back by 5 bases and J by 4 bases. In DNA, the CDR3 is TGTGCCAGCAGTCCGACAGGGAGTTACGAGCAGTACTTC. Protein product: CASSPTGSYEQYF.

This clonotype was recorded a few times. The genes are TRBV20-1 and TRBJ1-1; D perhaps matches TRBD1 (5 bases). The CDR3 has 11 residues. Germline V lookup: CDR1 DFQATT, CDR2 SNEGSKA (reference sequence). V gave up 5 bases and J gave up 6 bases, with 10 bases separating them. The CDR3 region is CSALGGSEAFF. The CDR3 bases are TGCAGTGCTCTTGGGGGATCTGAAGCTTTCTTT.

The chain is built from TRBV7-3 and TRBJ1-1; D gene unclear. The CDR3 contains 13 residues. Germline values: CDR1 SGHTA, CDR2 FQGTGA. V was clipped by 5 bases and J by 4 bases, with 11 bases between them. The DNA of the CDR3 is TGTGCCAGCAGCCTATCGGGCATCACTGAAGCTTTCTTT. It yields the protein CASSLSGITEAFF.

About this clonotype itself: Germline and junction disagree at one end, which may indicate a read error. The rearrangement uses TRBV10-3 and TRBJ1-2; 11 nucleotides agree with TRBD1. Germline V gene lookup returns CDR1 ENHRY and CDR2 SYGVKD. This CDR3 contains 14 residues. This CDR3 reads CASSDRDRGDGYTF. For the CDR3, the DNA is TGTGCCAGCAGTGATCGGGACAGGGGGGATGGCTACACCTTC.

This clonotype was seen more than once but under ten times. Mismatch with germline at one junction end may stem from a read error. The genes are TRBV7-6 and TRBJ2-1; weak D call: TRBD2 (5 bases). CDR3 length equals 14 residues. CDR1 SGHVS and CDR2 FNYEAQ come from the germline V gene. In DNA, the CDR3 is TGTGCCAGCAGTTTAGGACTCATGTCCAATGAGCAGTTCTTC. Translation: CASSLGLMSNEQFF.

Only one count was recorded for this clonotype. This sequence joins TRBV6-1 and TRBJ2-6, with 8 nucleotides matching TRBD1. The V and J ends lost 8 bases and 3 bases, in that order; junction bases with no gene match: 15. CDR1 is MNHNS and CDR2 is SASEGT in the germline V gene. The CDR3 is 18 amino acids. The CDR3 loop reads CASSLDRALFNGANVLTF. CDR3 DNA: TGTGCCAGCTCGTTGGACAGGGCCCTGTTCAATGGGGCCAACGTCCTGACTTTC.

The chain combines TRBV29-1 with TRBJ1-1, with 12 bases lining up with TRBD1. This CDR3 comprises 14 residues. J lost 2 bases, V lost 8 bases, and 6 bases had no gene match. Germline assignment: CDR1 SQVTM and CDR2 ANQGSEA. CDR3 region: CSHAGQGANTEAFF. The CDR3 DNA reads TGCAGCCATGCGGGACAGGGGGCTAACACTGAAGCTTTCTTT.

The chain has TRBV7-8 and TRBJ2-5; the match to TRBD1 covers 9 bases. The CDR3 is 15 residues long. Germline CDR1 and CDR2: SGHVS and FQNEAQ. Trimming removed 7 bases from V and 4 bases from J; junction bases left unmatched: 10. The CDR3 DNA reads as TGTGCCAGCAATCGGGACAGGGTTTTTCGAGAGACCCAGTACTTC. Protein sequence: CASNRDRVFRETQYF.

The genes are TRBV11-3 and TRBJ2-7; 9 bases match TRBD1. Unmatched junction bases numbered 9, after V lost 5 bases and J lost 4 bases. The CDR3 runs 15 residues. CDR1 SGHNT and CDR2 YENEEA come from the germline V gene. The CDR3 loop is CASSQGQGSRYEQYF. The DNA of the CDR3 is TGTGCCAGCAGCCAAGGACAGGGGTCTCGGTACGAGCAGTACTTC.

The gene calls are TRBV19 and TRBJ1-1; D gene uncertain. The V end lost 7 bases, the J end lost 1 base, and 4 bases lay between the germline ends. The length of the CDR3 is 11 residues. Germline CDR1 is LNHDA and CDR2 is SQIVND (reference sequence). The CDR3 loop is CASKGNTEAFF. CDR3 nucleotide sequence: TGTGCCAGTAAGGGGAACACTGAAGCTTTCTTT.

A few counts support this clonotype. This sequence joins TRBV24-1 and TRBJ2-3; maybe TRBD1 (5 bases). V lost 5 bases, J lost 3 bases, and 11 bases lay in between. Germline V CDR1 and CDR2: KGHDR, SFDVKD. This CDR3 spans 14 amino acids. The DNA for the CDR3 is TGTGCCACCAGTGCAGGGCACGGGACAGATACGCAGTATTTT. Its translation is CATSAGHGTDTQYF.

This clonotype has a handful of counts. V and J are TRBV7-9 and TRBJ2-5, with a tentative D call TRBD2 (5 bases). V was pared by 1 base and J by 10 bases, with 16 bases between. The CDR3 runs to 14 residues. Germline lookup yields CDR1 SEHNR and CDR2 FQNEAQ (reference sequence). The CDR3 loop is CASSLGPAAINQYF. CDR3 nucleotides: TGTGCCAGCAGCTTAGGTCCAGCGGCAATCAACCAGTACTTC.

This clonotype was picked up a small number of times. The J gene is TRBJ1-5, the V gene TRBV19; TRBD1 is a possible D gene (6 bases). Trimming cost V 3 bases and J 2 bases, with 11 bases left between them. Germline CDR1 LNHDA, CDR2 SQIVND (reference sequence). There are 15 residues in the CDR3. CDR3 DNA sequence: TGTGCCAGTAGTATCGGGTCAGGGGGCAATCAGCCCCAGCATTTT. Translating it yields CASSIGSGGNQPQHF.

The chain combines TRBV7-9 with TRBJ1-1; the D is unclear. The CDR3 totals 13 residues. Trimming cost V 1 base and J 7 bases, with 10 bases left between them. The germline gives CDR1 SEHNR, CDR2 FQNEAQ (reference sequence). For the CDR3, the DNA is TGTGCCAGCAGCTTAGAAGTATCCGTTGAAGCTTTCTTT. Protein product: CASSLEVSVEAFF.

V and J are TRBV12-3 or TRBV12-4 and TRBJ2-3, with 9 nucleotides matching TRBD2. The length of the CDR3 is 14 residues. V shed 6 bases, J shed 3 bases, and the junction held 4 bases outside the gene matches. CDR3 loop: CASSFSGGTDTQYF. The CDR3 DNA sequence: TGTGCCAGCAGCTTTAGCGGGGGTACAGATACGCAGTATTTT.

V and J are TRBV7-8 and TRBJ2-7; 11 bases map to TRBD2. CDR1 SGHVS and CDR2 FQNEAQ come from the germline V gene. This CDR3 region has 15 residues. The V and J ends lost 1 base and 3 bases, in that order; junction bases with no gene match: 2. In DNA, the CDR3 is TGTGCCAGCAGCTTAGTTACTAGCGGGGGCTACGAGCAGTACTTC. Translation: CASSLVTSGGYEQYF.